The 29 T cell receptor beta chains listed next were all sequenced from one sample in a study of blood T cell repertoires in COVID-19. This table comes from immunoSEQ multiplex PCR, and its TCRdb copy is limited to in-frame clones, with some not included. The top ten clones hold about 20% of a sample with approximately 60,000 clones, roughly 80% of them seen once. The sequenced sample was peripheral blood. The receptors here all came from a man in his sixties with acute or convalescent COVID-19.

The CDR3 is CASTPLTGPNYGYTF. The DNA of the CDR3 is TGTGCCAGCACCCCACTAACAGGGCCAAACTATGGCTACACCTTC. The chain employs TRBV27 and TRBJ1-2, with D perhaps TRBD1 (6 bases). V dropped 7 bases and J dropped 2 bases, with 17 bases sitting between them. The germline gives CDR1 MNHEY, CDR2 SMNVEV (reference sequence). The CDR3 consists of 15 residues.

V and J are TRBV19 and TRBJ2-1, with D possibly being TRBD2 (5 bases). The CDR3 is 17 amino acids. Germline V CDR1 and CDR2: LNHDA, SQIVND (reference sequence). Trimming removed 3 bases from V and 0 bases from J, with 15 bases in between. CDR3 protein: CASSMRRAVLSYNEQFF. DNA of the CDR3: TGTGCCAGTAGTATGAGGCGGGCGGTCCTCTCCTACAATGAGCAGTTCTTC.

The sample holds a few counts of this clone. This chain joins TRBV30 and TRBJ2-7, with D tentatively TRBD1 (5 bases). CDR3 length: 12 amino acids. The V end lost 0 bases, the J end lost 12 bases, and 15 bases lay between the germline ends. Germline CDR1 and CDR2: GTSNPN and SVGIG (reference sequence). The DNA of the CDR3 is TGTGCCTGGAGTGTCCGAGGTGGTCAGGGGTACTTC. It yields the protein CAWSVRGGQGYF.

This clone has more than one count but fewer than ten. This chain connects TRBV5-1 to TRBJ2-1; D might be TRBD1 (5 bases). The CDR3 consists of 12 residues. Trimming left V 7 bases short and J 3 bases short, with 8 bases between. Germline assignment: CDR1 SGHRS and CDR2 YFSETQ. Here the CDR3 reads CASATGYNEQFF. CDR3 coding DNA: TGCGCCAGCGCCACAGGCTACAATGAGCAGTTCTTC. Full variable domain (remainder filled in from reference TRBV5-1 and TRBJ2-1): KAGVTQTPRYLIKTRGQQVTLSCSPISGHRSVSWYQQTPGQGLQFLFEYFSETQRNKGNFPGRFSGRQFSNSRSEMNVSTLELGDSALYLCASATGYNEQFFGPGTRLTVL.

This chain uses TRBV7-6 with TRBJ1-6; D not resolved. This CDR3 spans 15 amino acids. V lost 5 bases, J lost 4 bases, and 12 bases lay in between. Germline V gives CDR1 SGHVS, CDR2 FNYEAQ. The CDR3 spells CASSPGLEYNSPLHF. The CDR3 bases are TGTGCCAGCAGCCCTGGCCTCGAATATAATTCACCCCTCCACTTT.

The rearrangement links TRBV9 to TRBJ2-7, with TRBD2 as a possible D gene (6 bases). V shed 4 bases and J shed 2 bases, with 13 bases lying between them. CDR1 is SGDLS and CDR2 is YYNGEE in the germline V gene. The CDR3 contains 14 residues. The CDR3 here is CASSFEGGTYEQYF. The CDR3 DNA follows: TGTGCCAGCAGCTTTGAGGGAGGAACCTACGAGCAGTACTTC.

In DNA, the CDR3 is TGTGCCTGGAGCAGGGTCTACGAGCAGTACTTC. This translates into CAWSRVYEQYF. The chain couples TRBV30 to TRBJ2-7, with D perhaps TRBD1 (5 bases). This CDR3 region has 11 residues. Germline assignment: CDR1 GTSNPN and CDR2 SVGIG (reference sequence). The ends were cut back, 3 bases at V and 3 bases at J, with 6 bases in the middle.

The chain is built from TRBV27 and TRBJ2-7; 8 bases match TRBD1. The CDR3 length is 14 residues. Germline assignment: CDR1 MNHEY and CDR2 SMNVEV (reference sequence). Trimming at V came to 5 bases and at J to 2 bases, leaving 5 bases not matched to a gene. The CDR3 protein is CASSPRGPAYEQYF. The DNA for the CDR3 is TGTGCCAGCAGTCCCAGGGGGCCAGCCTACGAGCAGTACTTC.

This chain connects TRBV28 to TRBJ2-7; D is perhaps TRBD1 (5 bases). The CDR3 has 11 amino acids. Germline loops: CDR1 MDHEN, CDR2 SYDVKM. Trimming stripped 7 bases from V and 3 bases from J, with 7 bases between. The CDR3 spells CASTGFYEQYF. CDR3 coding DNA: TGTGCCAGCACAGGGTTCTACGAGCAGTACTTC.

This clone has a handful of counts. The chain joins TRBV3-1 (or the pseudogene TRBV3-2) to TRBJ1-2; 10 bases match TRBD1. This CDR3 has 16 residues. Germline loops: CDR1 LGHDT, CDR2 YNNKEL (reference sequence). Unmatched junction bases numbered 9, after V lost 1 base and J lost 7 bases. In DNA form, the CDR3 reads TGTGCCAGCAGCCAAGGTCGGCGGACAGGGGGGCCTGGCTACACCTTC. Translated: CASSQGRRTGGPGYTF.

This chain connects TRBV25-1 to TRBJ2-1; D unclear. Germline CDR1 and CDR2: MGHDK and SYGVNS. The CDR3 runs to 13 residues. The V and J ends lost 5 bases and 9 bases respectively, with 14 bases between them. Here the CDR3 DNA reads TGTGCCAGCAGTCTGCCCGGCGGTCGTGAGCAGTTCTTC. Its protein product is CASSLPGGREQFF.

The rearrangement uses TRBV5-1 and TRBJ2-2; 14 nucleotides match TRBD2. There are 18 residues in the CDR3. Losses at the gene ends were 0 bases for V and 6 bases for J; bases not matched to a gene: 7. Germline loops: CDR1 SGHRS, CDR2 YFSETQ. The CDR3 DNA reads TGCGCCAGCAGCTTGGGACTAGCGGGAGGGCCGGTCCCCGGGGAGCTGTTTTTT. It codes for CASSLGLAGGPVPGELFF.

The CDR3 protein is CASSLAGPGTQYF. In nucleotides, the CDR3 is TGTGCCAGCAGTTTAGCTGGTCCGGGGACCCAGTACTTC. The V call is TRBV28, the J call TRBJ2-5; D gene unclear. Germline loops: CDR1 MDHEN, CDR2 SYDVKM. The CDR3 runs to 13 residues. V was cut by 2 bases and J by 7 bases, with 11 bases left in between.

The V call is TRBV5-6, the J call TRBJ2-3; D is unclear. The CDR3 sequence is 15 residues long. The germline gives CDR1 SGHDT, CDR2 YYEEEE. Trimming cost V 3 bases and J 2 bases, with 13 bases left between them. In DNA, the CDR3 is TGTGCCAGCAGCTCCAATTCGCGGTACACAGATACGCAGTATTTT. This sequence encodes CASSSNSRYTDTQYF.

The rearrangement uses TRBV11-2 and TRBJ2-7, with D hard to call. The CDR3 has 16 residues. Trimming shortened V by 0 bases and J by 0 bases, and 12 bases separated the two germline ends. CDR1 is SGHAT and CDR2 is FQNNGV in the germline V gene. The CDR3 DNA reads TGTGCCAGCAGCTTAGATCTAACCGGGTACTCCTACGAGCAGTACTTC. This gives the protein CASSLDLTGYSYEQYF.

The chain is built from TRBV2 and TRBJ2-5, with 7 bases aligning to TRBD2. Germline lookup yields CDR1 SNHLY and CDR2 FYNNEI. V lost 8 bases, J lost 2 bases, and 8 bases stayed unmatched. The CDR3 runs to 14 residues. The CDR3 DNA sequence: TGTGCCAGCCGACGAGAGGGAGGGCAAGAGACCCAGTACTTC. It codes for CASRREGGQETQYF.

J is TRBJ2-3 and V is TRBV30; 7 bases agree with TRBD2. Germline CDR1 GTSNPN, CDR2 SVGIG (reference sequence). V was pared by 0 bases and J by 2 bases, with 14 bases of the junction left unmatched. The CDR3 extends over 18 amino acids. The CDR3 region has the DNA TGTGCCTGGAGTGTAAATTTAGGTCCTAGCGGTTACACAGATACGCAGTATTTT. This gives the protein CAWSVNLGPSGYTDTQYF.

In its sample, this clone was seen once. The rearrangement links TRBV18 to TRBJ2-1; possible D gene TRBD2, 5 bases. The CDR3 sequence is 16 residues long. Germline values: CDR1 KGHSH, CDR2 LQKENI. The V gene lost 3 bases and the J gene lost 0 bases, with 12 bases spanning the gap. CDR3 amino acids: CASSPTRASSYNEQFF. The CDR3 nucleotides are TGTGCCAGCTCACCTACGAGGGCTAGCTCCTACAATGAGCAGTTCTTC.

Only one count was recorded for this clone. The V gene is TRBV6-1, the J gene TRBJ2-7, with TRBD1 matching over 11 bases. This CDR3 comprises 13 residues. The V segment lost 5 bases and the J segment 4 bases; nucleotides outside the gene matches: 1. CDR1 MNHNS and CDR2 SASEGT come from the germline V gene. CDR3 bases: TGTGCCAGCAGTCGGGACAGGGGGTACGAGCAGTACTTC. This gives the protein CASSRDRGYEQYF.

In its sample, this clone was seen once. The chain links TRBV6-1 to TRBJ2-1, with a possible D match to TRBD2 (6 bases). The CDR3 is 16 amino acids. V was trimmed by 4 bases and J by 4 bases, leaving 17 bases between them. From germline, CDR1 is MNHNS and CDR2 SASEGT. The CDR3 DNA reads TGTGCCAGCAGTGGGGGAACGGGAGTGAAATACAATGAGCAGTTCTTC. Translating gives CASSGGTGVKYNEQFF.

The table lists this clone with a few counts. The rearrangement joins TRBV23-1 to TRBJ2-7; D unresolved. TRBV23-1 is filed as an ORF, its function uncertain. V was clipped by 6 bases and J by 5 bases, with 11 bases between them. This CDR3 spans 12 amino acids. The CDR3: CASRYRFNEQYF. As DNA, the CDR3 is TGCGCCAGCAGGTACAGATTCAACGAGCAGTACTTC.

V is TRBV29-1 and J is TRBJ1-5; TRBD1 might be the D (5 bases). This CDR3 has 14 residues. Germline loops: CDR1 SQVTM, CDR2 ANQGSEA. The V and J ends lost 5 bases and 2 bases respectively, with 13 bases between them. The CDR3: CSVSVGLGNQPQHF. The DNA for the CDR3 is TGCAGCGTTTCGGTGGGGCTTGGCAATCAGCCCCAGCATTTT.

The chain uses TRBV5-6 and TRBJ1-3; 7 bases map to TRBD1. Germline V gene lookup returns CDR1 SGHDT and CDR2 YYEEEE. The CDR3 has 15 residues. Losses at the gene ends were 1 base for V and 2 bases for J; bases not matched to a gene: 3. The CDR3 sequence is CASSLRTGAGNTIYF. CDR3 coding DNA: TGTGCCAGCAGCTTGCGCACAGGGGCTGGAAACACCATATATTTT. The entire variable domain, with the rest obtained from reference TRBV5-6 and TRBJ1-3, is as follows: DAGVTQSPTHLIKTRGQQVTLRCSPKSGHDTVSWYQQALGQGPQFIFQYYEEEERQRGNFPDRFSGHQFPNYSSELNVNALLLGDSALYLCASSLRTGAGNTIYFGEGSWLTVV.

V and J are TRBV27 and TRBJ2-1, with 10 bases aligning to TRBD1. The V and J ends lost 2 bases and 9 bases, in that order; junction bases with no gene match: 13. The CDR3 extends over 17 amino acids. CDR1 is MNHEY, CDR2 SMNVEV, per germline (reference sequence). The CDR3 sequence is CASSLAPLTGGGGEQFF. CDR3 DNA: TGTGCCAGCAGTTTAGCCCCCTTGACAGGGGGCGGCGGTGAGCAGTTCTTC.

For the CDR3, the DNA is TGCGCCAGCCGGGACAGCTCTGGAAACACCATATATTTT. Translated: CASRDSSGNTIYF. V usage is TRBV10-2 and J usage is TRBJ1-3; the match to TRBD1 covers 7 bases. CDR3 length: 13 residues. The ends lost 8 bases at V and 0 bases at J; junction bases unmatched: 1. Germline V gene lookup returns CDR1 WSHSY and CDR2 SAAADI.

The chain links TRBV7-2 to TRBJ2-3; possibly TRBD1 for D (6 bases). This CDR3 has 14 residues. V was cut by 8 bases and J by 1 base, with 13 bases left in between. Germline loops: CDR1 SGHTA, CDR2 FQGNSA. The CDR3 protein is CASDRDTGTDTQYF. DNA for the CDR3: TGTGCCAGCGACCGGGACACCGGCACAGATACGCAGTATTTT.

This chain uses TRBV4-1 with TRBJ2-1, with 8 bases lining up with TRBD1. This CDR3 is 16 amino acids long. With V trimmed by 1 base and J by 1 base, 3 bases remained unmatched. CDR1 MGHRA and CDR2 YSYEKL come from the germline V gene. The CDR3 DNA is TGCGCCAGCAGCCAAGTACAGGGGGTGTCCTACAATGAGCAGTTCTTC. Protein sequence: CASSQVQGVSYNEQFF.

J is TRBJ1-5 and V is TRBV6-2 or TRBV6-3, with 8 positions matching TRBD1. CDR1 is MNHEY and CDR2 is SVGEGT in the germline V gene. There are 13 residues in the CDR3. J lost 6 bases, V lost 6 bases, and 4 bases had no gene match. The CDR3 loop reads CASSPGGLQPQHF. CDR3 DNA sequence: TGTGCCAGCAGCCCAGGGGGCCTTCAGCCCCAGCATTTT.

This clone was seen only a few times. The gene calls are TRBV3-1 (or the pseudogene TRBV3-2) and TRBJ2-7, with 7 bases matching TRBD2. V was clipped by 3 bases and J by 4 bases; unmatched bases: 9. The germline V gene encodes CDR1 LGHDT and CDR2 YNNKEL (reference sequence). CDR3 length: 15 amino acids. In DNA form, the CDR3 reads TGTGCCAGCAGCCAGGGTAAAGCGGGAAAATACGAGCAGTACTTC. As protein: CASSQGKAGKYEQYF.